This TCR beta chain was identified during a study of blood T cell repertoires in COVID-19. Study context: Acute and convalescent COVID-19 samples came from the United States, Italy and Spain. Sample material is recorded as cDNA or gDNA derived from T cells, B-cell-depleted T cells, or PBMCs.

Per the original data handling: Nucleated cell number was recorded as an estimate derived from reference gene primer amplification. TCRdb's copy holds only in-frame clones and misses some; the assay was immunoSEQ multiplex PCR. V and J calls and clone size are as listed in that table; D and trimming were resolved from the DNA. The sample consists of about 220,000 clones, around three quarters of them appearing once. The CDR3 totals 17 residues. Germline CDR1 is KGHSH and CDR2 is LQKENI. Trimming removed 2 bases at V and 4 bases at J, with 19 bases between. This TCR was recovered from a woman in her 70s with acute or convalescent COVID-19. The sequenced sample consisted of peripheral blood. J is TRBJ2-3 and V is TRBV18; D is ambiguous. The CDR3 coding sequence is TGTGCCAGCTCACCATTGAGATCGGCGGCGCGTGCAGATACGCAGTATTTT. Residues: CASSPLRSAARADTQYF.